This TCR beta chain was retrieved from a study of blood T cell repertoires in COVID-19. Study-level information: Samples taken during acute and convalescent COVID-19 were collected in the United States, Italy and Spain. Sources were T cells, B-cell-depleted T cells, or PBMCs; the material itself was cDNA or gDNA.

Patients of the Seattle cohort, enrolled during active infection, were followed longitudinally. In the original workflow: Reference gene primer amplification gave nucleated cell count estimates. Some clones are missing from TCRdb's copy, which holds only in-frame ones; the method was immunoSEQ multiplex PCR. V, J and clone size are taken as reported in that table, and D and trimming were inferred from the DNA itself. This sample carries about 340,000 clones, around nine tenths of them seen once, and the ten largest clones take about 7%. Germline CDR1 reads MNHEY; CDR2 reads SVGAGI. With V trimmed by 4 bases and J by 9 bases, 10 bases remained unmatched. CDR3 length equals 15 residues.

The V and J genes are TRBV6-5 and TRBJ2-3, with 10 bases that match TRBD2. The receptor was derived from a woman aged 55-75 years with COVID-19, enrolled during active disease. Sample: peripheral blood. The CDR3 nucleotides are TGTGCCAGCAGTTCCCTCGAGAGCGGGGGGGGGACGCAGTATTTT. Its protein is CASSSLESGGGTQYF.